This is a list of T cell receptor beta chains from one sample in a study of blood T cell repertoires in COVID-19. Assay used: immunoSEQ multiplex PCR; TCRdb lists only in-frame clones, some missing. The table records some 350,000 clones, 91% of them present only once. The source material was peripheral blood. These receptors were taken from a woman under 30 who had recovered from COVID-19. CDR3s include the opening cysteine and the closing phenylalanine or tryptophan. A D gene is named only where the DNA matches it firmly. Clone size is shown for a subset of rows, as once, few, many or a class of expanded clone.

V gene: TRBV13; J gene: TRBJ2-1; D gene: -; clone size: -; CDR3 length: 15; CDR3 DNA: TGTGCCAGCAGCCTACTGGACTGGTCCGTCAATGAGCAGTTCTTC; CDR3 protein: CASSLLDWSVNEQFF
V gene: TRBV30; J gene: TRBJ1-4; D gene: TRBD1; clone size: -; CDR3 length: 13; CDR3 DNA: TGTGCCTGGACAGGGGGAAGAAGTGAAAAACTGTTTTTT; CDR3 protein: CAWTGGRSEKLFF
V gene: TRBV12-5; J gene: TRBJ1-2; D gene: TRBD1; clone size: -; CDR3 length: 17; CDR3 DNA: TGTGCTAGTGGTTTGGCCAGGACAGGGGTTGGGGTCTATGGCTACACCTTC; CDR3 protein: CASGLARTGVGVYGYTF
V gene: TRBV10-3; J gene: TRBJ2-1; D gene: TRBD2; clone size: -; CDR3 length: 13; CDR3 DNA: TGTGCCACGCAAGGGACTAGAAACAATGAGCAGTTCTTC; CDR3 protein: CATQGTRNNEQFF
V gene: TRBV7-8; J gene: TRBJ2-5; D gene: TRBD2; clone size: -; CDR3 length: 15; CDR3 DNA: TGTGCCAGCAGCTTAGGACTAGCGGGAGGAGAGACCCAGTACTTC; CDR3 protein: CASSLGLAGGETQYF
V gene: TRBV11-2; J gene: TRBJ2-3; D gene: -; clone size: -; CDR3 length: 18; CDR3 DNA: TGTGCCAGCAGCTCCCCCCCGTCAGGGGTCTCTAGCACAGATACGCAGTATTTT; CDR3 protein: CASSSPPSGVSSTDTQYF
V gene: TRBV6-1; J gene: TRBJ2-5; D gene: TRBD2; clone size: -; CDR3 length: 16; CDR3 DNA: TGTGCCAGCAGTGAAGCGCGCGGGAGGGCCTTCCAGACCCAGTACTTC; CDR3 protein: CASSEARGRAFQTQYF
V gene: TRBV7-9; J gene: TRBJ1-1; D gene: -; clone size: -; CDR3 length: 15; CDR3 DNA: TGTGCCAGCAGCCAACACCGGGGGGCGTTCACTGAAGCTTTCTTT; CDR3 protein: CASSQHRGAFTEAFF
V gene: TRBV18; J gene: TRBJ1-4; D gene: TRBD1; clone size: once; CDR3 length: 14; CDR3 DNA: TGTGCCAGCTCACCACGACAGGGGTATGAAAAACTGTTTTTT; CDR3 protein: CASSPRQGYEKLFF
V gene: TRBV4-3; J gene: TRBJ1-2; D gene: -; clone size: -; CDR3 length: 17; CDR3 DNA: TGCGCCAGCAGCCAAATTCACGCGACAGGTCCGATCTATGGCTACACCTTC; CDR3 protein: CASSQIHATGPIYGYTF
V gene: TRBV12-3/TRBV12-4; J gene: TRBJ1-1; D gene: -; clone size: -; CDR3 length: 11; CDR3 DNA: TGTGCCAGCAGTCGGTACACTGAAGCTTTCTTT; CDR3 protein: CASSRYTEAFF
V gene: TRBV7-9; J gene: TRBJ1-5; D gene: -; clone size: -; CDR3 length: 15; CDR3 DNA: TGTGCCAGCAGCTTAGGGTCAGGCGGCAATCAGCCCCAGCATTTT; CDR3 protein: CASSLGSGGNQPQHF
V gene: TRBV5-6; J gene: TRBJ1-2; D gene: TRBD1; clone size: -; CDR3 length: 13; CDR3 DNA: TGTGCCAGCAGCTCCAGGGGGCGAGTTGGCTACACCTTC; CDR3 protein: CASSSRGRVGYTF
V gene: TRBV14; J gene: TRBJ2-1; D gene: TRBD2; clone size: -; CDR3 length: 13; CDR3 DNA: TGTGCCAGCACCCTAGCGGGAGGGAACAAGCAGTTCTTC; CDR3 protein: CASTLAGGNKQFF
V gene: TRBV6-5; J gene: TRBJ1-2; D gene: TRBD1; clone size: -; CDR3 length: 12; CDR3 DNA: TGTGCCAGCAGCAGGACAGGGACTGGCTACACCTTC; CDR3 protein: CASSRTGTGYTF
V gene: TRBV27; J gene: TRBJ2-3; D gene: TRBD2; clone size: -; CDR3 length: 13; CDR3 DNA: TGTGCCAGCAGTTTAAGGGGACTATCTACGCAGTATTTT; CDR3 protein: CASSLRGLSTQYF
V gene: TRBV7-2; J gene: TRBJ2-1; D gene: TRBD1; clone size: -; CDR3 length: 15; CDR3 DNA: TGTGCCAGCAGCCCCAACGGACAGGCCTACAATGAGCAGTTCTTC; CDR3 protein: CASSPNGQAYNEQFF
V gene: TRBV5-6; J gene: TRBJ1-1; D gene: TRBD1; clone size: -; CDR3 length: 16; CDR3 DNA: TGTGCCAGCAGCTTCCGGACAGGGGGCATGAACACTGAAGCTTTCTTT; CDR3 protein: CASSFRTGGMNTEAFF
V gene: TRBV19; J gene: TRBJ2-2; D gene: -; clone size: -; CDR3 length: 14; CDR3 DNA: TGTGCCAGTAGTATTCTGGGTTCGGGCGGGGAGCTGTTTTTT; CDR3 protein: CASSILGSGGELFF
V gene: TRBV5-1; J gene: TRBJ2-1; D gene: -; clone size: once; CDR3 length: 14; CDR3 DNA: TGCGCCAGCAGCGACTCCTCTCAGGGGAATGAGCAGTTCTTC; CDR3 protein: CASSDSSQGNEQFF
V gene: TRBV13; J gene: TRBJ2-5; D gene: TRBD2; clone size: -; CDR3 length: 14; CDR3 DNA: TGTGCCAGCAGCTCCAGGGGACTAGTCGAGACCCAGTACTTC; CDR3 protein: CASSSRGLVETQYF
V gene: TRBV6-5; J gene: TRBJ2-3; D gene: -; clone size: -; CDR3 length: 15; CDR3 DNA: TGTGCCAGCAGTTATAGGGGGTCGAGCACAGATACGCAGTATTTT; CDR3 protein: CASSYRGSSTDTQYF
V gene: TRBV28; J gene: TRBJ2-3; D gene: TRBD1; clone size: -; CDR3 length: 14; CDR3 DNA: TGTGCCAGCAGTCAAGACAGGGGGCGAGATACGCAGTATTTT; CDR3 protein: CASSQDRGRDTQYF
V gene: TRBV5-1; J gene: TRBJ1-5; D gene: -; clone size: -; CDR3 length: 14; CDR3 DNA: TGCGCCAGCAGCTGGGGGGGCGGCAATCAGCCCCAGCATTTT; CDR3 protein: CASSWGGGNQPQHF
V gene: TRBV27; J gene: TRBJ1-2; D gene: -; clone size: -; CDR3 length: 15; CDR3 DNA: TGTGCCAGCACCCTTCTTGACAGGCCGAACTATGGCTACACCTTC; CDR3 protein: CASTLLDRPNYGYTF
V gene: TRBV29-1; J gene: TRBJ2-1; D gene: -; clone size: -; CDR3 length: 10; CDR3 DNA: TGCAGCGTTGAAGCAAATGAGCAGTTCTTC; CDR3 protein: CSVEANEQFF
V gene: TRBV4-3; J gene: TRBJ2-2; D gene: -; clone size: -; CDR3 length: 16; CDR3 DNA: TGCGCCAGCAGCCAAGCCCGGGTGGCCCCCATCGGGGAGCTGTTTTTT; CDR3 protein: CASSQARVAPIGELFF
V gene: TRBV5-4; J gene: TRBJ2-3; D gene: -; clone size: -; CDR3 length: 15; CDR3 DNA: TGTGCCAGCAGCTTGATCCTAGCGAGCACAGATACGCAGTATTTT; CDR3 protein: CASSLILASTDTQYF
V gene: TRBV14; J gene: TRBJ2-1; D gene: -; clone size: -; CDR3 length: 16; CDR3 DNA: TGTGCCAGCAGCCAAGGTAAAGTGGGACTTTACAATGAGCAGTTCTTC; CDR3 protein: CASSQGKVGLYNEQFF
V gene: TRBV7-9; J gene: TRBJ2-1; D gene: TRBD1; clone size: -; CDR3 length: 16; CDR3 DNA: TGTGCCAGCAGTTCCCGGACAGGGGTCTCCTACAATGAGCAGTTCTTC; CDR3 protein: CASSSRTGVSYNEQFF
V gene: TRBV6-2/TRBV6-3; J gene: TRBJ2-3; D gene: -; clone size: -; CDR3 length: 14; CDR3 DNA: TGTGCCAGCAGCCGGGGCACTAGCACAGATACGCAGTATTTT; CDR3 protein: CASSRGTSTDTQYF
V gene: TRBV3-1/TRBV3-2; J gene: TRBJ1-1; D gene: TRBD1; clone size: -; CDR3 length: 13; CDR3 DNA: TGTGCCAGCAGGACAGGGTGGAGCACTGAAGCTTTCTTT; CDR3 protein: CASRTGWSTEAFF